The 32 T cell receptor beta chains below come from one sample, sequenced in a study of beta chain features in type 1 diabetes. The entirety of the isolated RNA underwent reverse transcription, so expressed TCRB transcripts were sequenced. The data were produced by immunoSEQ multiplex PCR, yet TCRdb's version contains in-frame clones alone and is incomplete. The data contain some 44,000 clones, about half of them singletons. Source material: stem cell memory CD4+ T cells from blood. Receptors were obtained from a woman aged 25-40 years in good health.

V usage is TRBV6-5 and J usage is TRBJ2-5, with 10 bases identical to TRBD1. Near its end, the DNA agrees better with TRBJ2-7, so the J call may be wrong. CDR1 and CDR2 (germline): MNHEY, SVGAGI. This CDR3 contains 15 residues. CDR3 loop: CASSYGTGDPYEQYF. CDR3 DNA sequence: TGTGCCAGCAGTTACGGGACAGGGGACCCCTACGAGCAGTACTTC.

This clone was seen a handful of times. The J gene is TRBJ2-7, the V gene TRBV15; the D gene is possibly TRBD2 (5 bases). The V and J ends lost 0 bases and 2 bases respectively, with 17 bases between them. CDR3 length equals 17 residues. Germline V gene lookup returns CDR1 LNHNV and CDR2 YYDKDF (reference sequence). The CDR3 region is CATSRDFPPHGTYEQYF. The CDR3, as DNA: TGTGCCACCAGCAGAGATTTTCCCCCCCACGGGACCTACGAGCAGTACTTC.

The V and J genes are TRBV7-2 and TRBJ2-3, with 8 bases lining up with TRBD1. This CDR3 spans 16 amino acids. CDR1 SGHTA and CDR2 FQGNSA come from the germline V gene. V was clipped by 3 bases and J by 4 bases; unmatched bases: 9. The CDR3 sequence: CASSFRWTGISDTQYF. In DNA, the CDR3 is TGTGCCAGCAGCTTTCGTTGGACAGGGATTTCAGATACGCAGTATTTT.

The chain joins TRBV4-3 to TRBJ2-4; 8 nucleotides line up with TRBD2. This CDR3 region has 17 residues. With 4 bases clipped from V and 8 bases from J, the junction kept 16 bases outside the gene matches. The V gene's germline CDR1 is LGHNA and CDR2 YSLEER. CDR3 nucleotide sequence: TGCGCCAGCAGCCTTGGAACGGTGCGGGAGGTGGGGTACATTCAGTACTTC. This translates into CASSLGTVREVGYIQYF.

This clone turned up a few times. The rearrangement uses TRBV10-3 and TRBJ2-3, with 10 bases fitting TRBD2. The germline V gene encodes CDR1 ENHRY and CDR2 SYGVKD. The CDR3 runs to 15 residues. Trimming at V came to 6 bases and at J to 2 bases, leaving 5 bases not matched to a gene. The CDR3 DNA reads TGTGCCATCAGGGAGAGCGGGAGGGACACAGATACGCAGTATTTT. As protein: CAIRESGRDTDTQYF.

The chain is built from TRBV27 and TRBJ1-1; possibly TRBD1 for D (5 bases). Trimming stripped 5 bases from V and 5 bases from J, with 15 bases between. The CDR3 is made up of 14 amino acids. The germline CDR1 and CDR2 sequences are MNHEY and SMNVEV (reference sequence). The CDR3 protein is CASSDQSGQTEAFF. In DNA, the CDR3 is TGTGCCAGCAGTGACCAGTCAGGGCAGACTGAAGCTTTCTTT.

The chain's CDR3 is CASNLIDSGANVLTF. For the CDR3, the DNA is TGTGCCAGCAACCTTATAGACTCTGGGGCCAACGTCCTGACTTTC. The chain carries TRBV7-3 and TRBJ2-6; D unclear. V lost 7 bases to trimming and J lost 0 bases, with 10 bases between them. Germline values: CDR1 SGHTA, CDR2 FQGTGA. There are 15 residues in the CDR3.

The sample holds a few counts of this clone. V and J are TRBV2 and TRBJ1-5; weak D call: TRBD1 (5 bases). Per germline, CDR1 SNHLY and CDR2 FYNNEI. V was pared by 0 bases and J by 1 base, with 13 bases between. CDR3 length: 17 amino acids. The chain's CDR3 is CASSEASGDWSNQPQHF. DNA for the CDR3: TGTGCCAGCAGTGAAGCTAGCGGGGACTGGAGCAATCAGCCCCAGCATTTT.

The chain employs TRBV2 and TRBJ2-1; TRBD1 matches 8 bases. This CDR3 has 15 amino acids. V shed 5 bases and J 2 bases; nucleotides not matched to a gene: 5. Germline V lookup: CDR1 SNHLY, CDR2 FYNNEI. CDR3 in DNA: TGTGCCAGCAGTATGGACAGGGAAGCCTACAATGAGCAGTTCTTC. It yields the protein CASSMDREAYNEQFF.

The CDR3 DNA sequence: TGTGCCAGCAGTGGCCGACAGGGTTCCGAAGGGGCCCAGCATTTT. Translated, it gives CASSGRQGSEGAQHF. This chain links TRBV2 with TRBJ1-5, with 7 nucleotides matching TRBD1. Germline lookup yields CDR1 SNHLY and CDR2 FYNNEI. V shed 4 bases, J shed 11 bases, and the junction held 14 bases outside the gene matches. There are 15 residues in the CDR3.

The gene calls are TRBV28 and TRBJ2-7; TRBD1 agrees at 8 bases. CDR3 length: 14 amino acids. Germline V lookup: CDR1 MDHEN, CDR2 SYDVKM. V shed 9 bases, J shed 2 bases, and the junction held 9 bases outside the gene matches. The CDR3 DNA sequence: TGTGCCAGTTCACCGGGACAGGCTCCCTACGAGCAGTACTTC. This codes for CASSPGQAPYEQYF.

This sequence joins TRBV6-5 and TRBJ2-4; TRBD1 matches at 9 bases. Germline CDR1 MNHEY, CDR2 SVGAGI. The trim removed 4 bases at V and 8 bases at J, leaving 12 bases unmatched. The CDR3 sequence is 16 residues long. This CDR3 is CASSSIETGGRDIQYF. As DNA, the CDR3 is TGTGCCAGCAGTTCCATCGAGACAGGGGGTAGGGACATTCAGTACTTC.

This clone was observed a handful of times. The V and J genes are TRBV19 and TRBJ2-3; 7 bases are shared with TRBD2. Germline CDR1 is LNHDA and CDR2 is SQIVND (reference sequence). The CDR3 runs 15 residues. The ends lost 11 bases at V and 6 bases at J; junction bases unmatched: 17. CDR3 nucleotides: TGTGCCTCTCGAAGGGCGGGAGCCTCCTCCGATACGCAGTATTTT. Translating it yields CASRRAGASSDTQYF.

The chain couples TRBV28 to TRBJ2-2; 10 nucleotides align to TRBD2. The V and J ends lost 4 bases and 4 bases, in that order; junction bases with no gene match: 3. The CDR3 totals 15 residues. Germline V CDR1 and CDR2: MDHEN, SYDVKM. CDR3 in DNA: TGTGCCAGCAGTTCCCTAGCGGGAGTCACCGGGGAGCTGTTTTTT. Translating gives CASSSLAGVTGELFF.

The rearrangement joins TRBV7-2 to TRBJ1-2; no definite D call. Germline V CDR1 and CDR2: SGHTA, FQGNSA. V lost 1 base and J lost 5, with 11 bases in between. This CDR3 region has 14 residues. The CDR3 DNA is TGTGCCAGCAGCTTAGTGGAGGGATGGTATGGCTACACCTTC. It yields the protein CASSLVEGWYGYTF. Complete variable domain (other parts from reference TRBV7-2 and TRBJ1-2): GAGVSQSPSNKVTEKGKDVELRCDPISGHTALYWYRQSLGQGLEFLIYFQGNSAPDKSGLPSDRFSAERTGGSVSTLTIQRTQQEDSAVYLCASSLVEGWYGYTFGSGTRLTVV.

This chain joins TRBV18 and TRBJ2-5, with D maybe TRBD1 (6 bases). The J call is doubtful: the DNA matches TRBJ2-7 better. Germline V gives CDR1 KGHSH, CDR2 LQKENI. The CDR3 has 14 amino acids. The CDR3 region is CASSPGTGQYEQYF. DNA of the CDR3: TGTGCCAGCTCACCAGGAACAGGGCAGTACGAGCAGTACTTC.

This clone was found many times. Other DNA sequences in the same sample also yield this CDR3. The chain employs TRBV7-2 and TRBJ2-7; 8 positions agree with TRBD2. With 3 bases clipped from V and 4 bases from J, the junction kept 2 bases outside the gene matches. Germline CDR1 reads SGHTA; CDR2 reads FQGNSA. This CDR3 is 13 amino acids long. The CDR3 here is CASSLAGGYEQYF. DNA for the CDR3: TGTGCCAGCAGCTTGGCGGGAGGATACGAGCAGTACTTC. Drawing the rest from reference TRBV7-2 and TRBJ2-7, the complete variable domain is GAGVSQSPSNKVTEKGKDVELRCDPISGHTALYWYRQSLGQGLEFLIYFQGNSAPDKSGLPSDRFSAERTGGSVSTLTIQRTQQEDSAVYLCASSLAGGYEQYFGPGTRLTVT.

V is TRBV6-6 and J is TRBJ1-5; D might be TRBD1 (6 bases). Trimming shortened V by 0 bases and J by 4 bases, and 13 bases separated the two germline ends. This CDR3 is built from 16 residues. The germline V gene has CDR1 MNHNY and CDR2 SVGAGI (reference sequence). The DNA for the CDR3 is TGTGCCAGCAGTTACTCCGGGTCAGGGGAAAATCAGCCCCAGCATTTT. Translation gives CASSYSGSGENQPQHF.

This clone was recorded only once. The junction does not match germline at one end; this may be a read error. The J gene is TRBJ2-5, the V gene TRBV7-7; tentative D call: TRBD1 (6 bases). Germline V gene sequence: CDR1 SSHAT, CDR2 FNYEAQ (reference sequence). The CDR3 has 14 amino acids. Here the CDR3 DNA reads TGTGCTAGCAGCTTAATGGGGGCTGGCGAGACCCAGTACTTC. Protein sequence: CASSLMGAGETQYF.

The chain uses TRBV7-2 and TRBJ2-5, with TRBD1 matching over 8 bases. Per germline, CDR1 SGHTA and CDR2 FQGNSA. The V gene end was trimmed by 7 bases and the J gene end by 4 bases; junction bases not matched to a gene: 5. CDR3 length: 13 amino acids. The CDR3 DNA follows: TGTGCCAGCACCACCGGACAGGGAGAGACCCAGTACTTC. Translated, it gives CASTTGQGETQYF.

This chain uses TRBV13 with TRBJ2-1, with 9 bases that match TRBD2. Trimming at V came to 3 bases and at J to 0 bases, leaving 3 bases not matched to a gene. The V gene's germline CDR1 is PRHDT and CDR2 FYEKMQ (reference sequence). The CDR3 extends over 16 amino acids. The CDR3 region has the DNA TGTGCCAGCAGCTTTGGCGGGAGGGCCTCCTACAATGAGCAGTTCTTC. It codes for CASSFGGRASYNEQFF.

The rearrangement uses TRBV4-3 and TRBJ2-7; 7 nucleotides line up with TRBD2. There are 15 residues in the CDR3. V dropped 0 bases and J dropped 8; count of bases not matched to a gene: 10. The germline V gene has CDR1 LGHNA and CDR2 YSLEER. The CDR3 sequence is CASSQDSGEGLQQYF. CDR3 bases: TGCGCCAGCAGCCAAGATTCGGGGGAGGGCCTACAGCAGTACTTC.

The sample holds one count of this clone. Other nucleotide sequences from this sample produce the same CDR3. For the CDR3, the DNA is TGTGCCAGCAGTTACTCGACGGGGGGGTACGAGCAGTACTTC. It is translated as CASSYSTGGYEQYF. This chain joins TRBV6-5 and TRBJ2-7, with 8 nucleotides matching TRBD2. J was trimmed by 4 bases and V by 0 bases; bases with no gene match: 2. CDR1 is MNHEY and CDR2 is SVGAGI in the germline V gene. The CDR3 contains 14 residues.

This clone turned up a few times. The chain employs TRBV29-1 and TRBJ2-3, with TRBD2 matching over 14 bases. This CDR3 region has 15 residues. CDR1 and CDR2 (germline): SQVTM, ANQGSEA. Trimming took 4 bases from V and 4 from J; bases not matched to a gene: 4. The DNA for the CDR3 is TGCAGCGTTGTAGGGACTAGCGGGAGACCAGATACGCAGTATTTT. Translation: CSVVGTSGRPDTQYF.

This chain joins TRBV7-2 and TRBJ1-5, with D tentatively TRBD1 (6 bases). Germline CDR1 reads SGHTA; CDR2 reads FQGNSA. The ends were cut back, 5 bases at V and 0 bases at J, with 14 bases in the middle. CDR3 length: 16 residues. The CDR3 loop reads CASSQFGGASNQPQHF. DNA for the CDR3: TGTGCCAGCAGCCAATTCGGGGGGGCTAGCAATCAGCCCCAGCATTTT.

This clone has only a few counts. The J gene is TRBJ2-7, the V gene TRBV15; 11 nucleotides align to TRBD2. The CDR3 extends over 16 amino acids. V lost 1 base, J lost 5 bases, and 7 bases stayed unmatched. Germline lookup yields CDR1 LNHNV and CDR2 YYDKDF (reference sequence). CDR3 coding DNA: TGTGCCACCAGCAGAGCGAACTTACTAGCGGGAGACGAGCAGTACTTC. Amino acids: CATSRANLLAGDEQYF.

The chain recombines TRBV4-3 with TRBJ1-5; D remains ambiguous. V lost 1 base, J lost 7 bases, and 14 bases lay in between. Germline V CDR1 and CDR2: LGHNA, YSLEER. This CDR3 contains 15 residues. The CDR3 DNA reads TGCGCCAGCAGCCAAGGGGTCCCCTCGGGGCAGCCCCAGCATTTT. Encoded protein: CASSQGVPSGQPQHF.

The J gene is TRBJ2-1, the V gene TRBV10-3; no reliable D call. CDR1 is ENHRY, CDR2 SYGVKD, per germline. The CDR3 consists of 14 residues. Trimming removed 2 bases at V and 3 bases at J, with 8 bases between. CDR3 loop: CAISEEAVYNEQFF. Here the CDR3 DNA reads TGTGCCATCAGTGAGGAGGCAGTCTACAATGAGCAGTTCTTC.

The V and J genes are TRBV9 and TRBJ2-5, with TRBD1 matching over 7 bases. This CDR3 region has 14 residues. Trimming removed 0 bases from V and 2 bases from J; junction bases left unmatched: 1. The V gene's germline CDR1 is SGDLS and CDR2 YYNGEE. CDR3 region: CASSVGGQQETQYF. The CDR3 DNA sequence: TGTGCCAGCAGCGTAGGGGGACAGCAAGAGACCCAGTACTTC.

This clone has more than one count but fewer than ten. This chain uses TRBV28 with TRBJ1-1; a possible D gene is TRBD1 (5 bases). Per the germline V gene, CDR1 is MDHEN and CDR2 is SYDVKM. The V gene lost 3 bases and the J gene lost 5 bases, with 13 bases spanning the gap. This CDR3 is built from 14 residues. This chain's CDR3 is CASSFAGRRTEAFF. CDR3 DNA: TGTGCCAGCAGTTTCGCAGGGCGGAGAACTGAAGCTTTCTTT.

V gene TRBV7-6 combines with J gene TRBJ2-5, with 12 bases matching TRBD2. Trimming took 5 bases from V and 5 from J; bases not matched to a gene: 6. Germline CDR1 reads SGHVS; CDR2 reads FNYEAQ. The CDR3 consists of 15 residues. CDR3 loop: CASSTGLAGRETQYF. The CDR3 nucleotides read TGTGCCAGCAGCACCGGACTAGCGGGGAGGGAGACCCAGTACTTC.

The table lists this clone with a few counts. V gene TRBV19 combines with J gene TRBJ1-5; no clear D gene. The CDR3 is 17 residues long. Trimming stripped 1 base from V and 0 bases from J, with 13 bases between. CDR1 and CDR2 (germline): LNHDA, SQIVND (reference sequence). The CDR3 DNA sequence: TGTGCCAGTAGTATAGGTTCCGGTATCAATAGCAATCAGCCCCAGCATTTT. It codes for CASSIGSGINSNQPQHF.